Presented here are 25 T cell receptor beta chains from one specimen sequenced in a study of blood T cell repertoires in COVID-19. Sequenced by immunoSEQ multiplex PCR; TCRdb stores in-frame clones only, minus some. The sample yields 250,000 or so clones, less than 90% seen once. Sequencing was performed on peripheral blood. Source of these receptors: a woman aged 40-49 years who had recovered from COVID-19.

The chain couples TRBV12-3 or TRBV12-4 to TRBJ2-1; possible D gene TRBD1, 5 bases. Trimming pared 2 bases from V and 7 bases from J, leaving 9 bases between. The CDR3 extends over 13 amino acids. This CDR3 is CASSLLNRNEQFF. The DNA of the CDR3 is TGTGCCAGCAGTTTATTAAACAGGAATGAGCAGTTCTTC.

V gene TRBV7-3 combines with J gene TRBJ2-1; weak D call: TRBD1 (7 bases). The CDR3 is made up of 14 amino acids. V gave up 4 bases and J gave up 3 bases, with 10 bases separating them. The germline CDR1 and CDR2 sequences are SGHTA and FQGTGA. Here the CDR3 DNA reads TGTGCCAGCAGCTCGGGGGACAGCTACAATGAGCAGTTCTTC. Translation: CASSSGDSYNEQFF.

The chain joins TRBV19 to TRBJ1-2; 8 bases map to TRBD1. This CDR3 is 13 amino acids long. The germline gives CDR1 LNHDA, CDR2 SQIVND (reference sequence). Trimming took 10 bases from V and 5 from J; bases not matched to a gene: 9. The CDR3 loop reads CATRTGLIYGYTF. CDR3 coding DNA: TGTGCCACCCGGACAGGGCTGATTTATGGCTACACCTTC.

CDR3 DNA sequence: TGCGCCAGCAGCCCAAGCGGGGGGGGTTTCAATGAGCAGTTCTTC. Amino acid sequence: CASSPSGGGFNEQFF. The V call is TRBV5-1, the J call TRBJ2-1, with 10 bases matching TRBD2. The trim removed 4 bases at V and 6 bases at J, leaving 7 bases unmatched. This CDR3 is 15 amino acids long. CDR1 SGHRS and CDR2 YFSETQ come from the germline V gene.

The rearrangement links TRBV24-1 to TRBJ2-1; TRBD1 agrees at 9 bases. V was pared by 3 bases and J by 8 bases, with 13 bases of the junction left unmatched. CDR1 KGHDR and CDR2 SFDVKD come from the germline V gene. The CDR3 is 17 residues long. CDR3 sequence (DNA): TGTGCCACCAGTGATCCTGGACAGGGGACACCTTCTGATGAGCAGTTCTTC. It is translated as CATSDPGQGTPSDEQFF.

The CDR3 protein is CASSSGGTTSSYNSPLHF. The CDR3 DNA reads TGTGCCAGCAGCTCCGGGGGGACAACGAGCTCCTATAATTCACCCCTCCACTTT. This rearrangement joins TRBV11-2 to TRBJ1-6; D is possibly TRBD1 (6 bases). Trimming cost V 4 bases and J 0 bases, with 16 bases left between them. The CDR3 covers 18 residues. In germline, CDR1 is SGHAT, CDR2 FQNNGV.

This clone was observed many times. V gene TRBV19 combines with J gene TRBJ2-5; 8 bases are a match to TRBD2. This CDR3 comprises 14 residues. CDR1 and CDR2 from the germline V gene are LNHDA and SQIVND (reference sequence). The V segment lost 6 bases and the J segment 5 bases; nucleotides outside the gene matches: 8. CDR3 sequence (DNA): TGTGCCAGTAGAAAGCCGGGACTAGGGGAGACCCAGTACTTC. Residues: CASRKPGLGETQYF.

The rearrangement joins TRBV5-6 to TRBJ2-7, with 8 bases matching TRBD2. Trimming removed 4 bases from V and 0 bases from J; junction bases left unmatched: 9. The CDR3 totals 16 residues. The germline CDR1 and CDR2 sequences are SGHDT and YYEEEE. CDR3 DNA sequence: TGTGCCAGCAGCCCCGGAGGCGGGGGGTACTCCTACGAGCAGTACTTC. Translated, it gives CASSPGGGGYSYEQYF.

This chain uses TRBV27 with TRBJ1-4, with 9 positions matching TRBD1. J lost 5 bases, V lost 6 bases, and 10 bases had no gene match. Looked up from germline, CDR1 is MNHEY and CDR2 is SMNVEV (reference sequence). The CDR3 is made up of 16 amino acids. The CDR3 nucleotides are TGTGCCAGCAGGCTCACCCCGGGACAGGGAAATGAAAAACTGTTTTTT. Translated, it gives CASRLTPGQGNEKLFF.

The chain combines TRBV6-5 with TRBJ1-2; 7 bases match TRBD1. The CDR3 has 13 residues. Germline trimming cut 4 bases from V and 1 base from J; bases unmatched to any gene: 0. The germline V gene has CDR1 MNHEY and CDR2 SVGAGI. CDR3 sequence: CASSWDSNYGYTF. The CDR3 DNA sequence: TGTGCCAGCAGTTGGGACAGTAACTATGGCTACACCTTC.

This clone was observed a single time. V and J are TRBV6-5 and TRBJ2-7; tentative D call: TRBD1 (6 bases). The germline V gene has CDR1 MNHEY and CDR2 SVGAGI. This CDR3 comprises 14 residues. The V and J ends lost 5 bases and 3 bases respectively, with 14 bases between them. CDR3 bases: TGTGCCAGCAGTCCTGGGACAAATAACTACGAGCAGTACTTC. Translated, it gives CASSPGTNNYEQYF.

This chain links TRBV27 with TRBJ1-2; TRBD1 might be the D (5 bases). The CDR3 has 17 residues. The V gene's germline CDR1 is MNHEY and CDR2 SMNVEV (reference sequence). Trimming removed 6 bases from V and 1 base from J, with 21 bases in between. The chain's CDR3 is CASSPLQTAGFNYGYTF. The DNA for the CDR3 is TGTGCCAGCAGCCCCCTCCAGACAGCCGGTTTTAACTATGGCTACACCTTC.

The chain is built from TRBV28 and TRBJ1-1; 7 positions match TRBD1. V lost 5 bases and J lost 4; bases outside the gene matches: 10. The CDR3 has 15 residues. Germline CDR1 MDHEN, CDR2 SYDVKM. CDR3 region: CASSLPRQGGTEAFF. DNA for the CDR3: TGTGCCAGCAGTCTACCTCGACAGGGCGGCACTGAAGCTTTCTTT.

This rearrangement joins TRBV28 to TRBJ2-7; TRBD1 agrees at 8 bases. The CDR3 runs 15 residues. Germline V gene sequence: CDR1 MDHEN, CDR2 SYDVKM. Trimming took 6 bases from V and 5 from J; bases not matched to a gene: 12. The CDR3: CASRTRTGNPHEQYF. CDR3 nucleotides: TGTGCCAGCAGGACTCGGACAGGGAATCCCCACGAGCAGTACTTC.

The V and J genes are TRBV28 and TRBJ2-3, with D possibly being TRBD1 (5 bases). CDR3 length: 14 amino acids. Looked up from germline, CDR1 is MDHEN and CDR2 is SYDVKM. Trimming left V 5 bases short and J 1 base short, with 10 bases between. The CDR3 DNA follows: TGTGCCAGCAGTAAGACAGCTCGCACAGATACGCAGTATTTT. Translation gives CASSKTARTDTQYF.

As regards this clone: The junction departs from the called germline gene at one end, perhaps through a read error. The chain combines TRBV2 with TRBJ1-1; the D gene is possibly TRBD1 (5 bases). The CDR3 extends over 11 amino acids. The V gene's germline CDR1 is SNHLY and CDR2 FYNNEI. DNA for the CDR3: TGCGCGCCAGGGTACAACACTGAAGCTTTCTTT. Protein product: CAPGYNTEAFF.

CDR3 sequence reads: CASSDRGIGYTF. The CDR3, as DNA: TGTGCCAGCAGTGACAGGGGGATTGGCTACACCTTC. The chain recombines TRBV28 with TRBJ1-2; 9 positions match TRBD1. J was trimmed by 7 bases and V by 5 bases; bases with no gene match: 2. The CDR3 consists of 12 residues. The germline V gene has CDR1 MDHEN and CDR2 SYDVKM.

The rearrangement uses TRBV7-2 and TRBJ2-7; D perhaps matches TRBD2 (5 bases). The CDR3 spans 15 residues. Germline V gene lookup returns CDR1 SGHTA and CDR2 FQGNSA. The ends were cut back, 6 bases at V and 4 bases at J, with 19 bases in the middle. CDR3 residues: CASSFTSLDGYEQYF. In DNA form, the CDR3 reads TGTGCCAGCAGTTTTACCTCACTAGACGGATACGAGCAGTACTTC.

The genes are TRBV28 and TRBJ1-5; no clear D. Looked up from germline, CDR1 is MDHEN and CDR2 is SYDVKM. The V end lost 6 bases, the J end lost 6 bases, and 18 bases lay between the germline ends. The CDR3 contains 15 residues. This chain's CDR3 is CASSEETPGGQPQHF. The CDR3 nucleotides are TGTGCCAGCAGCGAAGAGACCCCGGGAGGTCAGCCCCAGCATTTT.

This chain joins TRBV12-3 or TRBV12-4 and TRBJ2-7, with a possible D match to TRBD2 (6 bases). CDR3 length equals 13 residues. V dropped 5 bases and J dropped 6 bases, with 14 bases sitting between them. The CDR3 nucleotides are TGTGCCAGCAGTCCTGGCGGGAACGGCGAGCAGTACTTC. It encodes CASSPGGNGEQYF.

The chain is built from TRBV6-5 and TRBJ2-5; TRBD1 matches at 9 bases. The CDR3 totals 14 residues. Germline V gene lookup returns CDR1 MNHEY and CDR2 SVGAGI. Germline trimming cut 6 bases from V and 5 bases from J; bases unmatched to any gene: 7. In nucleotides, the CDR3 is TGTGCCAGCAGCCGGACAGGGGAAATTGAGACCCAGTACTTC. Translation gives CASSRTGEIETQYF.

The chain combines TRBV24-1 with TRBJ1-1; 10 bases map to TRBD1. Per the germline V gene, CDR1 is KGHDR and CDR2 is SFDVKD. V dropped 7 bases and J dropped 11; count of bases not matched to a gene: 3. The CDR3 runs 11 residues. This CDR3 is CATRDRGPAFF. Written as DNA, the CDR3 is TGTGCCACCAGAGACAGGGGGCCGGCTTTCTTT.

The rearrangement joins TRBV19 to TRBJ1-4, with D unclear. The germline V and J ends were trimmed by 10 bases and 7 bases, with 19 bases remaining between them. The CDR3 consists of 14 residues. In germline, CDR1 is LNHDA, CDR2 SQIVND (reference sequence). The CDR3 nucleotides are TGTGCCACCGTCCAACGAGGAGGGAGTGAAAAACTGTTTTTT. Translation: CATVQRGGSEKLFF.

V usage is TRBV3-1 (or the pseudogene TRBV3-2) and J usage is TRBJ1-1; 7 bases are shared with TRBD1. V shed 4 bases and J 3 bases; nucleotides not matched to a gene: 2. Looked up from germline, CDR1 is LGHDT and CDR2 is YNNKEL (reference sequence). The CDR3 is 13 amino acids. The CDR3 region is CASSPGQHTEAFF. The CDR3 coding sequence is TGTGCCAGCAGCCCGGGACAGCACACTGAAGCTTTCTTT.

The chain uses TRBV5-1 and TRBJ2-7; possible D gene TRBD2, 6 bases. This CDR3 has 15 amino acids. The V gene's germline CDR1 is SGHRS and CDR2 YFSETQ. The V and J ends lost 0 bases and 1 base respectively, with 11 bases between them. This chain's CDR3 is CASSLAGTSSYEQYF. CDR3 bases: TGCGCCAGCAGCTTGGCCGGGACTTCGTCCTACGAGCAGTACTTC. The complete variable domain, with remaining parts taken from reference TRBV5-1 and TRBJ2-7, reads KAGVTQTPRYLIKTRGQQVTLSCSPISGHRSVSWYQQTPGQGLQFLFEYFSETQRNKGNFPGRFSGRQFSNSRSEMNVSTLELGDSALYLCASSLAGTSSYEQYFGPGTRLTVT.